What follows are 20 T cell receptor beta chains derived from one specimen sequenced in a study of chemoradiotherapy in HPV16-positive cancers. Method: immunoSEQ multiplex PCR; TCRdb's copy keeps in-frame clones and lacks some. The table includes roughly 32,000 clones, about nine tenths detected once. The input for sequencing was blood, taken from a patient who underwent chemoradiotherapy. The receptor set was obtained from a human donor with HPV-associated anogenital cancer.

This clone came up once. The V call is TRBV2, the J call TRBJ2-5; D is unclear. Trimming removed 6 bases from V and 4 bases from J, with 9 bases in between. The CDR3 has 12 residues. Germline assignment: CDR1 SNHLY and CDR2 FYNNEI. CDR3 coding DNA: TGTGCCAGCAGGTTGCAGGCAGAGACCCAGTACTTC. It is translated as CASRLQAETQYF.

The gene calls are TRBV5-1 and TRBJ2-7; D unclear. This CDR3 is built from 11 residues. Trimming pared 3 bases from V and 0 bases from J, leaving 1 base between. Germline V CDR1 and CDR2: SGHRS, YFSETQ. CDR3 amino acids: CASSSSYEQYF. The CDR3 coding sequence is TGCGCCAGCAGCTCCTCCTACGAGCAGTACTTC.

V gene TRBV7-3 combines with J gene TRBJ2-3; 13 bases agree with TRBD2. The CDR3 totals 16 residues. From germline, CDR1 is SGHTA and CDR2 FQGTGA. The junction had 4 bases not matched to a gene; V was cut back by 2 bases and J by 5 bases. CDR3 DNA: TGTGCCAGCAGCTTATCACTAGCGGGAGGGAGAGATACGCAGTATTTT. Its protein is CASSLSLAGGRDTQYF.

This chain connects TRBV11-2 to TRBJ2-2; D gene uncertain. The CDR3 has 15 residues. Germline values: CDR1 SGHAT, CDR2 FQNNGV. V shed 2 bases and J shed 2 bases, with 9 bases lying between them. The CDR3 is CASSLISPNTGELFF. CDR3 coding DNA: TGTGCCAGCAGCTTAATTAGTCCTAACACCGGGGAGCTGTTTTTT.

The rearrangement links TRBV9 to TRBJ2-3, with a tentative D call TRBD2 (5 bases). The V gene lost 0 bases and the J gene lost 4 bases, with 6 bases spanning the gap. CDR1 and CDR2 (germline): SGDLS, YYNGEE. This CDR3 spans 13 amino acids. The CDR3 sequence: CASSVDSADTQYF. The CDR3 DNA reads as TGTGCCAGCAGCGTAGATAGCGCAGATACGCAGTATTTT.

This chain connects TRBV6-5 to TRBJ2-5; no clear D gene. The germline V gene encodes CDR1 MNHEY and CDR2 SVGAGI. Trimming shortened V by 6 bases and J by 5 bases, and 16 bases separated the two germline ends. CDR3 length: 14 amino acids. CDR3 nucleotides: TGTGCCAGCAGCGCCCTCTCCATGGGGGAGACCCAGTACTTC. This codes for CASSALSMGETQYF.

This sequence joins TRBV29-1 and TRBJ1-1, with TRBD1 identical over 8 bases. There are 13 residues in the CDR3. Germline V gene lookup returns CDR1 SQVTM and CDR2 ANQGSEA. V was pared by 7 bases and J by 1 base, with 5 bases of the junction left unmatched. CDR3 sequence: CSARTGPNTEAFF. The CDR3 DNA follows: TGCAGCGCCCGGACAGGGCCGAACACTGAAGCTTTCTTT.

The chain carries TRBV6-5 and TRBJ2-2; D is undetermined. This CDR3 region has 13 residues. Germline V gene lookup returns CDR1 MNHEY and CDR2 SVGAGI. The V end lost 7 bases, the J end lost 5 bases, and 11 bases lay between the germline ends. CDR3 nucleotides: TGTGCCAGCACGCTCGGAGAGACCGGGGAGCTGTTTTTT. Translation: CASTLGETGELFF.

V usage is TRBV6-5 and J usage is TRBJ2-1; no clear D gene. The CDR3 has 12 amino acids. Trimming cost V 2 bases and J 6 bases, with 5 bases left between them. Germline CDR1 is MNHEY and CDR2 is SVGAGI. The CDR3 is CASSYGPNEQFF. CDR3 nucleotide sequence: TGTGCCAGCAGTTACGGGCCCAATGAGCAGTTCTTC.

The V call is TRBV21-1, the J call TRBJ2-7; the D call TRBD1 from the table was never checked on the DNA. TRBV21-1 is a recognized pseudogene. This CDR3 spans 13 amino acids. The CDR3 DNA reads as TGTGCCAGCAGCGCACAGGGGCCCTACGAGCAGTACTTC. It translates to CASSAQGPYEQYF.

This chain connects TRBV4-2 to TRBJ2-5; D is perhaps TRBD2 (6 bases). The germline V gene has CDR1 LGHNA and CDR2 YNFKEQ. Trimming removed 4 bases from V and 1 base from J, with 19 bases in between. The CDR3 runs 17 residues. CDR3 amino acids: CASSLSSGTLGQETQYF. Here the CDR3 DNA reads TGTGCCAGCAGCCTGAGCTCCGGGACTTTAGGCCAAGAGACCCAGTACTTC.

The chain links TRBV19 to TRBJ2-7; a weak D match, TRBD1 (5 bases). Germline-derived CDR1 and CDR2 are LNHDA and SQIVND (reference sequence). V was trimmed by 1 base and J by 6 bases, leaving 13 bases between them. The CDR3 has 14 residues. The CDR3 reads CASSIGAGMVEQYF. The CDR3 DNA sequence: TGTGCCAGTAGTATAGGGGCAGGGATGGTCGAGCAGTACTTC.

This clone came up a few times. The chain carries TRBV6-6 and TRBJ1-5, with 9 bases aligning to TRBD1. There are 16 residues in the CDR3. V trimming: 5 bases; J trimming: 0 bases; junction bases outside the gene matches: 5. CDR1 MNHNY and CDR2 SVGAGI come from the germline V gene (reference sequence). CDR3 in DNA: TGTGCCAGCAGTGGTCCGGGACAGGGTAGCAATCAGCCCCAGCATTTT. Amino acid sequence: CASSGPGQGSNQPQHF.

The J gene is TRBJ2-1, the V gene TRBV4-1, with a possible D match to TRBD2 (6 bases). Trimming shortened V by 2 bases and J by 4 bases, and 18 bases separated the two germline ends. The CDR3 length is 17 residues. The germline gives CDR1 MGHRA, CDR2 YSYEKL. The CDR3 loop reads CASSQWGTDSGYNEQFF. DNA of the CDR3: TGCGCCAGCAGCCAATGGGGAACGGATAGCGGATACAATGAGCAGTTCTTC.

The rearrangement uses TRBV9 and TRBJ1-2; tentative D call: TRBD1 (6 bases). The germline CDR1 and CDR2 sequences are SGDLS and YYNGEE. This CDR3 has 12 residues. Trimming removed 2 bases at V and 7 bases at J, with 9 bases between. DNA of the CDR3: TGTGCCAGCAGCGTTTCGGGGGCTGGCTACACCTTC. The encoded protein is CASSVSGAGYTF.

The chain carries TRBV9 and TRBJ2-2; no definite D call. The germline CDR1 and CDR2 sequences are SGDLS and YYNGEE. There are 13 residues in the CDR3. The V and J ends lost 0 bases and 5 bases respectively, with 5 bases between them. CDR3 loop: CASSVAKTGELFF. The CDR3 DNA follows: TGTGCCAGCAGCGTAGCTAAGACCGGGGAGCTGTTTTTT.

The V gene is TRBV5-6, the J gene TRBJ1-3; D unclear. The V end was cut by 0 bases, the J end by 0 bases, with 7 bases between. Per germline, CDR1 SGHDT and CDR2 YYEEEE. This CDR3 is 15 amino acids long. The CDR3 loop reads CASSLGTRSGNTIYF. DNA of the CDR3: TGTGCCAGCAGCTTGGGCACCCGCTCTGGAAACACCATATATTTT. Full variable domain (outside the CDR3, taken from reference TRBV5-6 and TRBJ1-3): DAGVTQSPTHLIKTRGQQVTLRCSPKSGHDTVSWYQQALGQGPQFIFQYYEEEERQRGNFPDRFSGHQFPNYSSELNVNALLLGDSALYLCASSLGTRSGNTIYFGEGSWLTVV.

The V call is TRBV4-3, the J call TRBJ2-1; no clear D gene. Germline lookup yields CDR1 LGHNA and CDR2 YSLEER. Trimming took off 3 bases at V and 5 bases at J, with 8 bases between the two ends. The CDR3 covers 13 residues. Here the CDR3 DNA reads TGCGCCAGCAGCCAGAATCCGAACAATGAGCAGTTCTTC. It encodes CASSQNPNNEQFF.

The rearrangement links TRBV11-3 to TRBJ2-7; 8 nucleotides line up with TRBD2. Per the germline V gene, CDR1 is SGHNT and CDR2 is YENEEA. V shed 3 bases and J 0 bases; nucleotides not matched to a gene: 4. The length of the CDR3 is 15 residues. The CDR3 nucleotides read TGTGCCAGCAGCTTGCATAGCGGGAACTCCTACGAGCAGTACTTC. Translated, it gives CASSLHSGNSYEQYF.

The genes are TRBV6-1 and TRBJ2-7; D unclear. V was trimmed by 1 base and J by 0 bases, leaving 7 bases between them. In germline, CDR1 is MNHNS, CDR2 SASEGT. This CDR3 is 14 amino acids long. CDR3 nucleotide sequence: TGTGCCAGCAGTGAAGGCGAGCCCTCCTACGAGCAGTACTTC. Translated: CASSEGEPSYEQYF.